This entry concerns a single T cell receptor beta chain. Its antigen remains unidentified. The data were obtained in a study of OX40 agonist ivuxolimab in advanced cancers. Study overall: Patients were given ivuxolimab, an antibody that agonizes OX40 (CD134). Prior checkpoint blockade (anti-PD-1, anti-PD-L1 or anti-CTLA-4) was permitted; approximately 41% had it.

Germline V gene sequence: CDR1 SEHNR, CDR2 FQNEAQ (reference sequence). V was pared by 5 bases and J by 1 base, with 12 bases between. The CDR3 is 14 amino acids. Using immunoSEQ multiplex PCR, the repertoire was profiled, and TCRdb retains in-frame clones only, with some absent. The sample lists around 92,000 clones; approximately 93% were seen once. Study observations and caveats: At 0.1 to 3.0 mg/kg and by week 6, CD4+ and CD8+ T cells in the blood had expanded clonally.

Samples of blood were obtained at baseline, on cycle 4 day 1, and on cycle 7 day 1. The receptor's source is an adult with an advanced solid tumor such as melanoma, head and neck, liver or kidney cancer. The specimen comprised CD4+ or CD8+ T cells sorted from blood, sampled in a trial of the OX40 agonist ivuxolimab. The chain carries TRBV7-9 and TRBJ2-7, with D unresolved. CDR3 bases: TGTGCCAGCAGCCCCCTTCGTGGGTCCTACGAGCAGTACTTC. It encodes CASSPLRGSYEQYF.